The entry that follows covers one T cell receptor (beta chain) sequence. The antigen remains unidentified. The PCR was carried out with 60 Vbeta primers and 13 Jbeta primers. TCRdb's table, derived via immunoSEQ multiplex PCR, lists solely in-frame clones and lacks some. The data show under 150,000 clones, about three quarters seen once. The sample belongs to a study of cytomegalovirus exposure and HLA in healthy donors. Study-wide points: The study carried out a later analysis of TCR beta sequences. It associated 15,000 to 20,000 of them with specific HLA alleles at a false discovery rate of 0.05.

There are 14 residues in the CDR3. Germline V gene sequence: CDR1 MNHNS, CDR2 SASEGT. V was pared by 8 bases and J by 4 bases, with 18 bases between. Each donor was nominally healthy when sampled (though unrecorded immune exposures were likely). This TCR was recovered from a human donor in good health. Sequenced input: PBMCs. This chain uses TRBV6-1 with TRBJ2-7, with a weak D call TRBD2 (6 bases). The CDR3, as DNA: TGTGCCAGCTTTAAACGGGGGTTGGGATACGAGCAGTACTTC. It specifies CASFKRGLGYEQYF.